This T cell receptor beta chain was obtained from a study of blood T cell repertoires in COVID-19. Study information: The analysed material was cDNA or gDNA that came from T cells, B-cell-depleted T cells, or PBMCs.

V was cut by 2 bases and J by 0 bases, with 4 bases left in between. Germline loops: CDR1 SGHAT, CDR2 FQDESV (reference sequence). CDR3 length: 13 residues. Measured with immunoSEQ multiplex PCR; TCRdb has only the in-frame clones, and not every one. The sample has more than 200,000 clones, approximately 87% seen once. This receptor was taken from a woman in her 70s with active or convalescent COVID-19. The genes are TRBV11-1 and TRBJ2-5; D not certain. The sample taken for sequencing was peripheral blood. CDR3 sequence reads: CASSLQDQETQYF. As DNA, the CDR3 is TGTGCCAGCAGCTTACAGGACCAAGAGACCCAGTACTTC.